There are many counts of the clone carrying this TCR beta chain. Per germline, CDR1 LNHDA and CDR2 SQIVND (reference sequence). J lost 2 bases, V lost 6 bases, and 6 bases had no gene match. The length of the CDR3 is 15 residues. The record originates from a study of metastatic and nonmetastatic thyroid tumors. All patients were treatment-naive before thyroid surgery. TCRdb reassembled clones from the PCR reads with MiXCR. The data contain roughly 59,000 clones, roughly 17% of them seen just once; the ten biggest clones take up roughly a tenth. The sequence was collected from a male donor with papillary thyroid cancer or a benign thyroid nodule (not recorded which). Some clones in this sample may be carry-over from other donors' samples. The chain combines TRBV19 with TRBJ2-2, with TRBD2 identical over 7 bases. Sequencing was performed on blood. CDR3 protein: CASRLGGSNTGELFF. The CDR3 DNA is TGTGCCAGTAGGTTGGGGGGGAGTAACACCGGGGAGCTGTTTTTT. The full variable domain, with the rest looked up from reference TRBV19 and TRBJ2-2, is DGGITQSPKYLFRKEGQNVTLSCEQNLNHDAMYWYRQDPGQGLRLIYYSQIVNDFQKGDIAEGYSVSREKKESFPLTVTSAQKNPTAFYLCASRLGGSNTGELFFGEGSRLTVL.